The sequence of this T cell receptor beta chain was determined in a study of shared clonotypes between healthy human individuals. General observations from the study: Having only a few donors restricted how much genetic and exposure-history diversity was captured. Generation probability values for non-shared clonotypes were lower than those for clonotypes shared by all four donors.

Produced via immunoSEQ multiplex PCR; TCRdb's table is partial and in-frame only. The data contain over a million clones, approximately 98.5% of them singletons. In the case of this clone: Its antigen is unidentified.

Trimming removed 0 bases from V and 3 bases from J; junction bases left unmatched: 5. Per the germline V gene, CDR1 is SGHTA and CDR2 is FQGTGA. This CDR3 is 16 amino acids long. J is TRBJ2-1 and V is TRBV7-3, with 7 bases lining up with TRBD2. The sequenced material came from naive CD4+ T cells sorted from blood. Subset noted: CD45RA+ positively selected. This receptor was obtained from a young man in good health. In DNA, the CDR3 is TGTGCCAGCAGCTTAACGCCCAGCGGGGACTACAATGAGCAGTTCTTC. Translation gives CASSLTPSGDYNEQFF.